Listed below are T cell receptor beta chains from one sample, sequenced in a study of OX40 agonist ivuxolimab in advanced cancers. Profiling relied on immunoSEQ multiplex PCR, and the TCRdb table lists in-frame clones only, not all of them. This repertoire shows tens of thousands of clones, roughly 91% found once; its top ten account for 2% to 3%. The sample consisted of CD4+ or CD8+ T cells sorted from blood, taken in a trial of the OX40 agonist ivuxolimab. Every receptor here comes from an adult with an advanced solid tumor such as melanoma, head and neck, liver or kidney cancer. CDR3s include the opening cysteine and the closing phenylalanine or tryptophan.

length	V	J	CDR3
15	TRBV7-9	TRBJ2-7	CASSVTGGVLHEQYF
17	TRBV9	TRBJ1-3	CASSEGTGLISGNTIYF
13	TRBV27	TRBJ2-1	CASRAFTGNEQFF
15	TRBV19	TRBJ2-2	CASSIPNLNTGELFF
15	TRBV10-3	TRBJ2-3	CAISDGRQSTDTQYF
15	TRBV9	TRBJ2-5	CASSLAGGPLETQYF
12	TRBV13	TRBJ2-7	CASSSGPLEQYF
13	TRBV6-5	TRBJ2-1	CASSYGAGQKQFF
14	TRBV18	TRBJ2-5	CVSSPMGGMETQYF
15	TRBV5-1	TRBJ2-5	CASSLELAGGGTQYF
15	TRBV7-2	TRBJ2-2	CASSSRRGHTGELFF
18	TRBV2	TRBJ2-5	CASSGRRTSGRAKETQYF
14	TRBV4-1	TRBJ2-2	CASSQEGRTGELFF
16	TRBV11-1	TRBJ2-2	CASSLVGTSVSGELFF
12	TRBV28	TRBJ2-7	CASSSQGEQQYF
12	TRBV19	TRBJ2-5	CASSGLADTQYF
14	TRBV19	TRBJ1-1	CASRTTGGGTEAFF
15	TRBV5-1	TRBJ2-2	CASSLGQGSPGELFF
14	TRBV5-1	TRBJ2-7	CASSRRGEVYEQYF
13	TRBV9	TRBJ2-4	CASSVGQGSIQYF
17	TRBV19	TRBJ2-3	CASSILKTSGGTDTQYF
14	TRBV28	TRBJ2-3	CASRQPEHTDTQYF
16	TRBV18	TRBJ2-5	CASSPPLAGSQETQYF
15	TRBV2	TRBJ2-1	CASSGLGGSFDEQFF
15	TRBV18	TRBJ1-4	CASSPPAYLPEKLFF
14	TRBV19	TRBJ2-7	CASSPRDRVFEQYF
13	TRBV19	TRBJ1-5	CASTRTGGQPQHF
16	TRBV11-2	TRBJ2-7	CASSALVVRAVGEQYF
14	TRBV5-1	TRBJ2-4	CASSLEWGSDIQYF
14	TRBV5-4	TRBJ2-1	CASSLGTGRNEQFF
16	TRBV10-3	TRBJ2-5	CAISAGTSGSYETQYF
12	TRBV28	TRBJ1-1	CASSWTRTEAFF
14	TRBV6-5	TRBJ2-1	CASSQLAGVNEQFF
14	TRBV18	TRBJ2-7	CASSPVRQGYEQYF
14	TRBV11-2	TRBJ2-3	CASSLGHTSDTQYF
13	TRBV5-6	TRBJ2-7	CASSLSRGGMQYF
18	TRBV28	TRBJ2-2	CASSSTRASGRAYGELFF
14	TRBV25-1	TRBJ1-5	CASSEVNSNQPQHF
13	TRBV7-9	TRBJ1-3	CASSSSSGNTIYF
13	TRBV29-1	TRBJ1-1	CSVLPTGTGDAFF